This note documents a single T cell receptor (beta chain) sequence. Its antigen is unknown. No much larger clonotype is one base removed from it; base qualities were not supplied. Another Seattle source contributed samples from volunteer blood donors who had recovered from COVID-19. Whole blood was collected in K2EDTA tubes by collaborating institutions according to the institutions' own protocols. For TCRbeta analysis, collaborator samples were shipped as frozen whole blood, as isolated PBMCs, or as DNA extracted from either sample type. These data belong to a study of blood T cell repertoires in COVID-19 (dated by TCRdb to about 2020). Concerning the study at large: The collaborator samples originated in the United States, Italy and Spain and spanned the acute and convalescent phases of COVID-19. The material from the prospective study consisted of cDNA or gDNA derived from T cells, B-cell-depleted T cells, or PBMCs. The dataset comprised deeply sampled blood TCRbeta repertoires from subjects exposed to, actively infected with, or recovered from COVID-19. The repertoires were made available in a free public database intended to serve as a resource for research on the immune response to SARS-CoV-2. Samples came from the ongoing ImmuneRACE study (first 160 participants) plus 1,254 subjects from 6 global collaborators. Nearly every sample came with metadata listing a de-identified subject ID, COVID-19 status, age in years and sex. Where available, HLA class I and class II types were obtained from metadata supplied by the sample provider rather than from assay-based typing.

TCRbeta CDR3 regions were amplified from genomic DNA by means of the immunoSEQ Assay, a bias-controlled multiplex PCR. Per the original workflow: The number of nucleated cells in each sample was estimated by amplification of reference gene primers within the assay. Sequence reads were collapsed and filtered to measure the absolute abundance of every unique TCRbeta CDR3 rearrangement. For each sample, productive Simpson clonality was calculated as the square root of Simpson's diversity index across productive rearrangements. Not all clones reach the TCRdb copy of this immuneACCESS table, which keeps in-frame sequences only. Checked studies attribute under half of the gap to unresolved V genes and leave the rest unexplained. The D gene and trimming were derived from the DNA, and the V and J assignments and clone size from that table. This sample comprises around 200,000 clones, more than 60% of them detected only once. Roughly 13% of the sample belongs to the ten largest clones.

Including the terminal cysteine and phenylalanine, the CDR3 comprises 13 residues. Only the CDR3 part of the read is kept: 39 bases, read in frame from the first base. Relative to germline, V is 4 bases shorter and J is 6 bases shorter, with 11 bases between their ends. The germline V gene (reference sequence) sets CDR1 to LGHDT and CDR2 to YNNKEL. Summary of the overall study and its limitations: How much clinical and demographic metadata was included differed by source and by participant, and the metadata was provided uncurated.

Sequencing was performed on peripheral blood. In this chain, TRBV3-1 (or the pseudogene TRBV3-2) is recombined with TRBJ2-3; possibly the D gene is TRBD2, per 5 matching bases. This TCR was recovered from a man aged 50 to 59 who had recovered from COVID-19. DNA sequence: TGTGCCAGCAGCCTTTTCAGCGGCGATACGCAGTATTTT. Its coded protein is CASSLFSGDTQYF.